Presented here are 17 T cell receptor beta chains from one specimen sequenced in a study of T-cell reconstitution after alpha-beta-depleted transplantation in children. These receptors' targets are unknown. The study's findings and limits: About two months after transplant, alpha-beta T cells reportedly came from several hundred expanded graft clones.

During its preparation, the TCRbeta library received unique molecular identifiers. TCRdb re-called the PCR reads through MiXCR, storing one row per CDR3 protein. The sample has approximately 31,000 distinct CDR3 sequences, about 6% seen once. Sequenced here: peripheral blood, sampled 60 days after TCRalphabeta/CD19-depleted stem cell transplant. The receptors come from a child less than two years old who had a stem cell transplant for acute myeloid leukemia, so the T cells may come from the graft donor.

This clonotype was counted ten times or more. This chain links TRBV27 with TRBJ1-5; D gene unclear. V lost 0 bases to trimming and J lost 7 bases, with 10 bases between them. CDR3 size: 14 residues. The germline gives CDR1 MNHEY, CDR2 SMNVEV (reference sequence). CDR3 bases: TGTGCCAGCAGTTTATCCTCAGACGTGCAGCCCCAGCATTTT. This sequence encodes CASSLSSDVQPQHF.

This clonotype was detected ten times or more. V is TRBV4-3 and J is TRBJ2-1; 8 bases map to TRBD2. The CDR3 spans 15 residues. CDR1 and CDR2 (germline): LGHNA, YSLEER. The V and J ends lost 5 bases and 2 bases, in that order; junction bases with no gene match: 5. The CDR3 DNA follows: TGCGCCAGCAGCTTTAGGACTAGCCCCTACAATGAGCAGTTCTTC. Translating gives CASSFRTSPYNEQFF.

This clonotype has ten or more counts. The CDR3 here is CASSQDPARQSDTQYF. The CDR3 coding sequence is TGCGCCAGCAGCCAAGATCCGGCGAGGCAATCAGATACGCAGTATTTT. The J gene is TRBJ2-3, the V gene TRBV4-3; no reliable D call. CDR1 and CDR2 (germline): LGHNA, YSLEER. The V and J ends lost 0 bases and 4 bases respectively, with 14 bases between them. This CDR3 region has 16 residues.

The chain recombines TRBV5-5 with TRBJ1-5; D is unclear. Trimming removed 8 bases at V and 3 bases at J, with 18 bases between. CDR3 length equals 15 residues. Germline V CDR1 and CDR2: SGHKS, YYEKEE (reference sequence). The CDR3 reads CARGPGIGFNQPQHF. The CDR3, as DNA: TGTGCCAGGGGCCCTGGGATAGGGTTCAATCAGCCCCAGCATTTT.

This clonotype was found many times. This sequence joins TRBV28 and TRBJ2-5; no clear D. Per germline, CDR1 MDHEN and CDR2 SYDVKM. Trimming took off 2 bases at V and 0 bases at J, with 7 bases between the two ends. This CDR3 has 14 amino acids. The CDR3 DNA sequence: TGTGCCAGCAGTTTAGGGCAGGACCAAGAGACCCAGTACTTC. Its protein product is CASSLGQDQETQYF.

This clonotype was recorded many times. The CDR3 here is CSVGTRGRVGSGANVLTF. The CDR3 coding sequence is TGCAGCGTGGGGACTAGGGGGAGAGTAGGCTCTGGGGCCAACGTCCTGACTTTC. The V call is TRBV29-1, the J call TRBJ2-6, with 8 bases fitting TRBD2. The CDR3 has 18 residues. V lost 6 bases and J lost 0; bases outside the gene matches: 13. CDR1 is SQVTM, CDR2 ANQGSEA, per germline.

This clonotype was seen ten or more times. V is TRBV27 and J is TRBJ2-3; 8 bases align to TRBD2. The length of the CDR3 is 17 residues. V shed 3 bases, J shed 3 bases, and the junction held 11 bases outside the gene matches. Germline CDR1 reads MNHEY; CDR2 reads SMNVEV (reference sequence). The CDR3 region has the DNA TGTGCCAGCAGTTTCCTCTCTCGGGGGGGTCCTACAGATACGCAGTATTTT. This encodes CASSFLSRGGPTDTQYF.

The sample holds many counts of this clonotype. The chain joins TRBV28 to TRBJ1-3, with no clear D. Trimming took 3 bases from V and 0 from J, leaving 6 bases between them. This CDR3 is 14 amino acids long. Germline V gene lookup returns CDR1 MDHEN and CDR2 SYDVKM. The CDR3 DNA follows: TGTGCCAGCAGTTTCGTGGGCTCTGGAAACACCATATATTTT. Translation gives CASSFVGSGNTIYF.

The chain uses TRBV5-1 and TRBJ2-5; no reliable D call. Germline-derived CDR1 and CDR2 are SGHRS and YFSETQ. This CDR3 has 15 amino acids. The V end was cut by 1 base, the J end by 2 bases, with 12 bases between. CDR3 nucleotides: TGCGCCAGCAGCTTGCGCTGGGGAAGTCAAGAGACCCAGTACTTC. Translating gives CASSLRWGSQETQYF.

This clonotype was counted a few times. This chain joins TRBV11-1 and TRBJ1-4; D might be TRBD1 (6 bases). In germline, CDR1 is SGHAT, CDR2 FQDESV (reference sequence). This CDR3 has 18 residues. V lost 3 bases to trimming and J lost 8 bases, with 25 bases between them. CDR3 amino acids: CASSFLGRAGAKQEKLFF. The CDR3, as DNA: TGTGCCAGCAGCTTCCTAGGACGGGCAGGGGCGAAGCAGGAAAAACTGTTTTTT. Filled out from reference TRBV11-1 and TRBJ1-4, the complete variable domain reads EAEVAQSPRYKITEKSQAVAFWCDPISGHATLYWYRQILGQGPELLVQFQDESVVDDSQLPKDRFSAERLKGVDSTLKIQPAELGDSAMYLCASSFLGRAGAKQEKLFFGSGTQLSVL.

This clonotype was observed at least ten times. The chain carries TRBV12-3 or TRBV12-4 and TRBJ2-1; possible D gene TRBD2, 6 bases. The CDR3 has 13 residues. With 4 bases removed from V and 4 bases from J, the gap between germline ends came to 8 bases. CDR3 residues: CASSSGLYNEQFF. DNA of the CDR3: TGTGCCAGCAGTTCGGGACTTTACAATGAGCAGTTCTTC.

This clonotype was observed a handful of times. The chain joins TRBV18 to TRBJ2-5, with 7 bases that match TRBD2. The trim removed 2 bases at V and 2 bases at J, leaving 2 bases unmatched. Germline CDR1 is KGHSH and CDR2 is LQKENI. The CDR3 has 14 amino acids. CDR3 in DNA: TGTGCCAGCTCACCAGGGGAGGGACAAGAGACCCAGTACTTC. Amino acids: CASSPGEGQETQYF. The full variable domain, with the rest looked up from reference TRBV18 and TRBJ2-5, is NAGVMQNPRHLVRRRGQEARLRCSPMKGHSHVYWYRQLPEEGLKFMVYLQKENIIDESGMPKERFSAEFPKEGPSILRIQQVVRGDSAAYFCASSPGEGQETQYFGPGTRLLVL.

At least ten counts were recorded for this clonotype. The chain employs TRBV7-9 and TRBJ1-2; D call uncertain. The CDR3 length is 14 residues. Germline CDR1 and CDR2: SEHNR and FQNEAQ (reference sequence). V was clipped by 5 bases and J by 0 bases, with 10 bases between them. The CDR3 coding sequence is TGTGCCAGCAGCAGGACCGCTACTAACTATGGCTACACCTTC. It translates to CASSRTATNYGYTF. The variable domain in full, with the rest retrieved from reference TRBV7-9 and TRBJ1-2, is DTGVSQNPRHKITKRGQNVTFRCDPISEHNRLYWYRQTLGQGPEFLTYFQNEAQLEKSRLLSDRFSAERPKGSFSTLEIQRTEQGDSAMYLCASSRTATNYGYTFGSGTRLTVV.

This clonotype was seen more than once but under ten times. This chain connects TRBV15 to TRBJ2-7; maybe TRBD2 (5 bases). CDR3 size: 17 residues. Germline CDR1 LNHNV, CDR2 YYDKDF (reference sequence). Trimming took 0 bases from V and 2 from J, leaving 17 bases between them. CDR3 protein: CATSRDKFSEETYEQYF. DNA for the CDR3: TGTGCCACCAGCAGAGATAAATTTAGCGAGGAGACCTACGAGCAGTACTTC.

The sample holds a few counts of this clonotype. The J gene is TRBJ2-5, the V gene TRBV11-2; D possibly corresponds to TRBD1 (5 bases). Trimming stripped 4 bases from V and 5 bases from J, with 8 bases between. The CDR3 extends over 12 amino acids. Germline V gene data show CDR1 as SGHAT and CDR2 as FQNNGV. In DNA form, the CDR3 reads TGTGCCAGCAGCTCAGGGTTGGAGACCCAGTACTTC. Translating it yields CASSSGLETQYF.

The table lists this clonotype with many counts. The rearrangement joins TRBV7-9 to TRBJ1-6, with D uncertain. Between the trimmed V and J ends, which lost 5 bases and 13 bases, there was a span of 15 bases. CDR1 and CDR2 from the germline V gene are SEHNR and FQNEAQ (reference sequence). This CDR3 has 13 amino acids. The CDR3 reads CASSPPGRGPLHF. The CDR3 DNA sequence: TGTGCCAGCAGCCCCCCCGGGAGAGGGCCCCTCCACTTT.

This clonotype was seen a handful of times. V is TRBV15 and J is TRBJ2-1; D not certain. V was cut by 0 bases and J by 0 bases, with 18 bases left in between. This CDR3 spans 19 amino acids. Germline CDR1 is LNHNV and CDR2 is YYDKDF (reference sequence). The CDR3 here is CATSRDHSPGGGSYNEQFF. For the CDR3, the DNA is TGTGCCACCAGCAGAGATCATTCGCCGGGCGGCGGCTCCTACAATGAGCAGTTCTTC.